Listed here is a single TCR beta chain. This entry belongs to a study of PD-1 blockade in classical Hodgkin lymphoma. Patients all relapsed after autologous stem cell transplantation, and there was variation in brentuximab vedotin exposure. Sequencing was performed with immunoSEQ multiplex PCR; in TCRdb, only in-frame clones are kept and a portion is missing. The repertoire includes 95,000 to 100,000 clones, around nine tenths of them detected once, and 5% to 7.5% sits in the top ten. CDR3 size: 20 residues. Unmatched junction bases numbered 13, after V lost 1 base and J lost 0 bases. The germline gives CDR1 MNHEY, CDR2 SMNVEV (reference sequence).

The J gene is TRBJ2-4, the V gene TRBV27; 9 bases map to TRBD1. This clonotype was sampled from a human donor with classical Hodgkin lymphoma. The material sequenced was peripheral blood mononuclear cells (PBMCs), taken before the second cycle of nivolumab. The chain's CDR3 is CASSLFLNTGTGIAKNIQYF. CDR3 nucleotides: TGTGCCAGCAGTTTATTTCTAAATACCGGGACAGGGATAGCCAAAAACATTCAGTACTTC.